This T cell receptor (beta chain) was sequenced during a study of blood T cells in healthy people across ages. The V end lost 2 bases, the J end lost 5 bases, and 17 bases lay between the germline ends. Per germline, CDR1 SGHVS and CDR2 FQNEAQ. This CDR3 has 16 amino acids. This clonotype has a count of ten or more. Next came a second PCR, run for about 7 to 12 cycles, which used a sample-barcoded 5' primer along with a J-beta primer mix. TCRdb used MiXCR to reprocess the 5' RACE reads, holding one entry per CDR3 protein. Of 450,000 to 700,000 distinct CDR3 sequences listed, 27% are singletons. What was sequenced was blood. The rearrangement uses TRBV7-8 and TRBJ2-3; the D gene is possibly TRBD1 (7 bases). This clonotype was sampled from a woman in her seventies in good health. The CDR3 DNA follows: TGTGCCAGCAGCTTAATTCAGGAGGGGGCAGGAGATACGCAGTATTTT. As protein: CASSLIQEGAGDTQYF.